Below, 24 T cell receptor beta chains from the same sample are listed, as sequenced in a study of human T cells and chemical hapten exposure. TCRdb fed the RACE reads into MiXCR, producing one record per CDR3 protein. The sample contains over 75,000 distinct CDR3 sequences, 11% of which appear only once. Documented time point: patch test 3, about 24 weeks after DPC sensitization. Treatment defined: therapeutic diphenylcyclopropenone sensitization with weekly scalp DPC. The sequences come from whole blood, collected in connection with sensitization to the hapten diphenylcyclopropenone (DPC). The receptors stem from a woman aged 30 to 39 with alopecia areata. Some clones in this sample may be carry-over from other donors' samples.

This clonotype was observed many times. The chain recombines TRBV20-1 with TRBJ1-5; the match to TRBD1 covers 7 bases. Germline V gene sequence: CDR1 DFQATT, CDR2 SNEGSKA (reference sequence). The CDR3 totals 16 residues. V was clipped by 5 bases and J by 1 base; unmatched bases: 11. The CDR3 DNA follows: TGCAGTGCTCAGACCCTAGGGGGACAGAGCAATCAGCCCCAGCATTTT. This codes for CSAQTLGGQSNQPQHF.

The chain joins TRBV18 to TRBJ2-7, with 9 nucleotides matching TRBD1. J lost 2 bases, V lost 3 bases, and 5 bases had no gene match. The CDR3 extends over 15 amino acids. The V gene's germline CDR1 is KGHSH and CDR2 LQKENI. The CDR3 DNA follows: TGTGCCAGCTCACCGTTGACAGGGGGAACCTACGAGCAGTACTTC. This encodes CASSPLTGGTYEQYF.

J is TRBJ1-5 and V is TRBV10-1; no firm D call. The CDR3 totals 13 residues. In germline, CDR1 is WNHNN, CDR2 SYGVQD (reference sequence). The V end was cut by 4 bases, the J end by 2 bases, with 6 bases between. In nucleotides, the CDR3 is TGCGCCAGCAGTGTTGGTGGCAATCAGCCCCAGCATTTT. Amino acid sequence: CASSVGGNQPQHF.

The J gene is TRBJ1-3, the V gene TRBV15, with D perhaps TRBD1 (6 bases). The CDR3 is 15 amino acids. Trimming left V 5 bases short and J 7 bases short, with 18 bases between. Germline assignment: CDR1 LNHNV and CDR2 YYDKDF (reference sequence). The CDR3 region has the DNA TGTGCCACCAGCGCAGAGGGGGGATCCGGGAACACCATATATTTT. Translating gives CATSAEGGSGNTIYF.

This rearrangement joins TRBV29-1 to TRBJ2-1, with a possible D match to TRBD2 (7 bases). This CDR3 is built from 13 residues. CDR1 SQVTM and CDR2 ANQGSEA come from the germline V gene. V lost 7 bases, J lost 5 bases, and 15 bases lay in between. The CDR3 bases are TGCAGCGCCGAGCGGGACACTAACAATGAGCAGTTCTTC. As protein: CSAERDTNNEQFF.

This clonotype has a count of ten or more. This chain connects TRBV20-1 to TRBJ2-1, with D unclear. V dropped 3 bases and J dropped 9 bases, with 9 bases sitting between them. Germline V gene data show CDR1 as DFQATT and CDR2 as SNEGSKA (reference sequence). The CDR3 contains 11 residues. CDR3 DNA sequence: TGCAGTGCTAGCGGCGGTACTGAGCAGTTCTTC. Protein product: CSASGGTEQFF.

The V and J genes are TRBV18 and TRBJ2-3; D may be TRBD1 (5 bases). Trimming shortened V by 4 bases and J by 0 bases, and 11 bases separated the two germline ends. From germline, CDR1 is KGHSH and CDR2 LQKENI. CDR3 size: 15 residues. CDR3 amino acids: CASSLGQSSTDTQYF. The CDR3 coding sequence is TGTGCCAGCTCACTCGGACAATCTAGCACAGATACGCAGTATTTT.

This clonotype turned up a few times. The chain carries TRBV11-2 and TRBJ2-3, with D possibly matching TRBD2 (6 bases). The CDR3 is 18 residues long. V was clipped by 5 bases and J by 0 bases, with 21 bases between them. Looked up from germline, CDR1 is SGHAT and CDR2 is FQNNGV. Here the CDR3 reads CASSLHRGSGSSTDTQYF. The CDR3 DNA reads TGTGCCAGCAGCCTCCATCGGGGTAGCGGTTCTAGCACAGATACGCAGTATTTT.

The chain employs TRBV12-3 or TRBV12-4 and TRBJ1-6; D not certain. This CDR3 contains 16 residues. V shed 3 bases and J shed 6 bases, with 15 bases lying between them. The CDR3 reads CASSFFSGAGNSPLHF. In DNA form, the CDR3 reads TGTGCCAGCAGTTTCTTCTCAGGCGCCGGTAATTCACCCCTCCACTTT.

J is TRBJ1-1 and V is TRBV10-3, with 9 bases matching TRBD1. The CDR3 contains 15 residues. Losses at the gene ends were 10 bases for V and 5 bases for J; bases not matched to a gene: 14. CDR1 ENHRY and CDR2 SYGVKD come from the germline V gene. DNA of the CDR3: TGTGCCACAACAAACACGGGACAGGGAGAAACTGAAGCTTTCTTT. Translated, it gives CATTNTGQGETEAFF.

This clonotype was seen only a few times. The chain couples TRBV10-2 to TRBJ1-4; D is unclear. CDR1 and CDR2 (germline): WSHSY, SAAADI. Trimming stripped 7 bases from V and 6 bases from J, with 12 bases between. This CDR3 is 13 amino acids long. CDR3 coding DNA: TGCGCCAGCAATTCCTCTCCTTATGAAAAACTGTTTTTT. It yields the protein CASNSSPYEKLFF.

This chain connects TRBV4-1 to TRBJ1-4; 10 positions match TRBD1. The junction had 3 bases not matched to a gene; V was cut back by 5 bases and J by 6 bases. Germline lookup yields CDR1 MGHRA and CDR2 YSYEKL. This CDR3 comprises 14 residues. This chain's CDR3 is CASSGGTGDEKLFF. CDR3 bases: TGCGCCAGCAGCGGGGGGACAGGGGATGAAAAACTGTTTTTT.

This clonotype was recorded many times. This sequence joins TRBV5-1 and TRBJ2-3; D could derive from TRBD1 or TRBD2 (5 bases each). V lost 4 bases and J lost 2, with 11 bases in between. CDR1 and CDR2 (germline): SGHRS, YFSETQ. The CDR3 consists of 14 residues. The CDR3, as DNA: TGCGCCAGCAGCCATCGGGACGTCACAGATACGCAGTATTTT. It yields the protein CASSHRDVTDTQYF.

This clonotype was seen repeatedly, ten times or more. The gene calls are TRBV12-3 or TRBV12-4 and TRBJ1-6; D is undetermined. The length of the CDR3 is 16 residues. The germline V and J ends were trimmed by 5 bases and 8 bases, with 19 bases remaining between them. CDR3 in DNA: TGTGCCAGCAGTCCGATGGGCTTTACCCGGGATTCACCCCTCCACTTT. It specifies CASSPMGFTRDSPLHF.

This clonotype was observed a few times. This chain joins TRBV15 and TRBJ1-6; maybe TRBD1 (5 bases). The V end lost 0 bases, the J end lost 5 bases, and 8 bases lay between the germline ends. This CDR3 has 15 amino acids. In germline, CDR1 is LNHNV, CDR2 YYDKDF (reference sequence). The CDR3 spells CATSRDPDNNSPLHF. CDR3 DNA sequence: TGTGCCACCAGCAGAGACCCGGACAATAATTCACCCCTCCACTTT.

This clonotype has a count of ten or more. Here the CDR3 DNA reads TGTGCCAGCAGCAGAGGGACTAGCGGGGGTCCGGGAGATACGCAGTATTTT. This translates into CASSRGTSGGPGDTQYF. V usage is TRBV7-9 and J usage is TRBJ2-3; 14 bases agree with TRBD2. Germline lookup yields CDR1 SEHNR and CDR2 FQNEAQ (reference sequence). The CDR3 spans 17 residues. V shed 5 bases, J shed 5 bases, and the junction held 9 bases outside the gene matches.

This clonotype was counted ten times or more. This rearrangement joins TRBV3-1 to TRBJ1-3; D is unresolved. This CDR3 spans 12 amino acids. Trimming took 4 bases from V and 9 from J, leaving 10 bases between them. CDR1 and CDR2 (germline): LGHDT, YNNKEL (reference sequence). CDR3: CASSPTLGTIYF. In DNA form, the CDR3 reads TGTGCCAGCAGCCCTACTCTAGGCACCATATATTTT.

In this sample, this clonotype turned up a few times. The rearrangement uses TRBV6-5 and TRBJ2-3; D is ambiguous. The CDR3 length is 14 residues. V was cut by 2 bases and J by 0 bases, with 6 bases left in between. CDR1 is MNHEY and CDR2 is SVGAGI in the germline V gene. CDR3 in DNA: TGTGCCAGCAGTTACGGTAGGAGCACAGATACGCAGTATTTT. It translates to CASSYGRSTDTQYF.

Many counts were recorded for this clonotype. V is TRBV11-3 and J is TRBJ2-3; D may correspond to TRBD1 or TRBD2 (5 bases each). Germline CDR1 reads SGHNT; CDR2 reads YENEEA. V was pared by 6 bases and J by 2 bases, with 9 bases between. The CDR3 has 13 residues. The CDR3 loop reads CASSGTFTDTQYF. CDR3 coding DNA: TGTGCCAGCAGTGGGACGTTCACAGATACGCAGTATTTT. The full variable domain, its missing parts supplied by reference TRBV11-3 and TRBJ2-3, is EAGVVQSPRYKIIEKKQPVAFWCNPISGHNTLYWYLQNLGQGPELLIRYENEEAVDDSQLPKDRFSAERLKGVDSTLKIQPAELGDSAVYLCASSGTFTDTQYFGPGTRLTVL.

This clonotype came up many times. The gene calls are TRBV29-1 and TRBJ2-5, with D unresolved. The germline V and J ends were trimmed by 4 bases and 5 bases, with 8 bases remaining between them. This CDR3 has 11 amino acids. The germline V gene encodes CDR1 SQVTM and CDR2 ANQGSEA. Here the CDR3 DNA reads TGCAGCGTTGGAGAGTCGGAGACCCAGTACTTC. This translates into CSVGESETQYF. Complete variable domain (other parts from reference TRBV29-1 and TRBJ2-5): SAVISQKPSRDICQRGTSLTIQCQVDSQVTMMFWYRQQPGQSLTLIATANQGSEATYESGFVIDKFPISRPNLTFSTLTVSNMSPEDSSIYLCSVGESETQYFGPGTRLLVL.

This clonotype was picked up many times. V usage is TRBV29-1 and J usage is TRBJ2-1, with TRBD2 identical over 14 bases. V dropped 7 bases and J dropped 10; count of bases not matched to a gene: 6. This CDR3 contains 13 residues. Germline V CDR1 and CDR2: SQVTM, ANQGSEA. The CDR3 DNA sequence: TGCAGCGCCGGGACTAGCGGGAGTCGGGAGCAGTTCTTC. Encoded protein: CSAGTSGSREQFF.

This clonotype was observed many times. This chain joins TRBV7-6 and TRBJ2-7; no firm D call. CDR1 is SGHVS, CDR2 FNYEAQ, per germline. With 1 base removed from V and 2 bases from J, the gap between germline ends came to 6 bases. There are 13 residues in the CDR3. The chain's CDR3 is CASSLGAPYEQYF. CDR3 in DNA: TGTGCCAGCAGCTTAGGTGCCCCCTACGAGCAGTACTTC.

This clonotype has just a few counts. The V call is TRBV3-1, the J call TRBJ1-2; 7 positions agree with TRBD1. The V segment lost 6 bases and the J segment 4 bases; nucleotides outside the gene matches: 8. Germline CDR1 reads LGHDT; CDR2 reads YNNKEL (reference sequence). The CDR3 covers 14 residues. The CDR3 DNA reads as TGTGCCAGCAGGATGGAGGGGGCAAGCTATGGCTACACCTTC. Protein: CASRMEGASYGYTF. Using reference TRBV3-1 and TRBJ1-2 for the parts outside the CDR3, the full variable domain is DTAVSQTPKYLVTQMGNDKSIKCEQNLGHDTMYWYKQDSKKFLKIMFSYNNKELIINETVPNRFSPKSPDKAHLNLHINSLELGDSAVYFCASRMEGASYGYTFGSGTRLTVV.

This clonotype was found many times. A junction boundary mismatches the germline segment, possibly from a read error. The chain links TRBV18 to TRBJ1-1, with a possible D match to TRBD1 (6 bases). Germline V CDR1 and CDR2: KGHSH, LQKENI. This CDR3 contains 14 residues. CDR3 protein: CASSPQGGMPEAFF. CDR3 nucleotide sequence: TGTGCCAGCTCGCCACAGGGTGGTATGCCTGAAGCTTTCTTT.